The 4 T cell receptor beta chains below all came from one sample that was sequenced in a study of T cell responses to AZD1222 COVID-19 vaccine. Assay: immunoSEQ multiplex PCR; the TCRdb copy retains only in-frame clones and omits some. The sample shows over 150,000 clones, around 89% of them seen only once. The input for sequencing was peripheral blood, taken on day 0 of AZD1222 vaccination. Receptors originate from an adult in good health.

DNA of the CDR3: TGTGCCAGCAGTGAATTGACAGGGGACTATGGCTACACCTTC. Translated, it gives CASSELTGDYGYTF. V usage is TRBV2 and J usage is TRBJ1-2; 8 bases agree with TRBD1. Germline V gene lookup returns CDR1 SNHLY and CDR2 FYNNEI. With V trimmed by 2 bases and J by 3 bases, 2 bases remained unmatched. The CDR3 is made up of 14 amino acids.

The CDR3 here is CASSPPGRAYNEQFF. Written as DNA, the CDR3 is TGTGCCAGCTCACCACCGGGCAGGGCCTACAATGAGCAGTTCTTC. This rearrangement joins TRBV18 to TRBJ2-1; D may be TRBD1 (5 bases). The CDR3 is 15 amino acids. V gave up 0 bases and J gave up 2 bases, with 8 bases separating them. Germline V gene data show CDR1 as KGHSH and CDR2 as LQKENI.

The CDR3 here is CASSVAVATNEKLFF. The CDR3, as DNA: TGTGCCAGCAGTGTGGCGGTTGCAACTAATGAAAAACTGTTTTTT. The chain couples TRBV25-1 to TRBJ1-4, with no clear D. This CDR3 has 15 amino acids. Trimming left V 4 bases short and J 0 bases short, with 9 bases between. Germline CDR1 MGHDK, CDR2 SYGVNS. Full variable domain (rest looked up from reference TRBV25-1 and TRBJ1-4): EADIYQTPRYLVIGTGKKITLECSQTMGHDKMYWYQQDPGMELHLIHYSYGVNSTEKGDLSSESTVSRIRTEHFPLTLESARPSHTSQYLCASSVAVATNEKLFFGSGTQLSVL.

The chain uses TRBV7-9 and TRBJ1-4; D not certain. The ends were cut back, 5 bases at V and 7 bases at J, with 20 bases in the middle. Germline V lookup: CDR1 SEHNR, CDR2 FQNEAQ (reference sequence). This CDR3 comprises 16 residues. The CDR3 loop is CASSPQQEVVGEKLFF. DNA of the CDR3: TGTGCCAGCAGCCCCCAGCAGGAGGTAGTCGGTGAAAAACTGTTTTTT.